The next 27 T cell receptor beta chains were all read from a single sample in a study of shared clonotypes between healthy human individuals. TCRdb keeps only in-frame clones here, not all; method: immunoSEQ multiplex PCR. The sample includes 1.6 million or so clones, 96% of them seen just once. Sequencing used naive CD4+ T cells sorted from blood. Subset in this sample: CD45RA+ positively selected. These receptors all come from a man aged 30 to 39 in good health.

Details on this clone: Other DNA sequences in this sample translate to the same CDR3. The chain combines TRBV28 with TRBJ1-2; TRBD1 is a possible D gene (5 bases). V was pared by 3 bases and J by 2 bases, with 7 bases between. Germline V gene lookup returns CDR1 MDHEN and CDR2 SYDVKM. This CDR3 spans 13 amino acids. This chain's CDR3 is CASSFGGNYGYTF. As DNA, the CDR3 is TGTGCCAGCAGTTTTGGGGGAAACTATGGCTACACCTTC.

The V call is TRBV25-1, the J call TRBJ1-2, with a possible D match to TRBD1 (6 bases). Looked up from germline, CDR1 is MGHDK and CDR2 is SYGVNS. The CDR3 extends over 14 amino acids. Trimming left V 1 base short and J 7 bases short, with 13 bases between. The CDR3, as DNA: TGTGCCAGCAGTGAATGGGGGTCAGGGGCTGGCTACACCTTC. This translates into CASSEWGSGAGYTF.

Only a few counts were recorded for this clone. This chain uses TRBV29-1 with TRBJ2-6; 8 bases fit TRBD2. Looked up from germline, CDR1 is SQVTM and CDR2 is ANQGSEA. CDR3 length equals 17 residues. Losses at the gene ends were 7 bases for V and 0 bases for J; bases not matched to a gene: 11. In DNA form, the CDR3 reads TGCAGCGCTAAGTGGGGGACTAGTGTCTCTGGGGCCAACGTCCTGACTTTC. Its protein product is CSAKWGTSVSGANVLTF.

The chain links TRBV2 to TRBJ2-5, with D tentatively TRBD1 or TRBD2 (6 bases each). The V end lost 3 bases, the J end lost 4 bases, and 12 bases lay between the germline ends. CDR3 length equals 14 residues. The germline gives CDR1 SNHLY, CDR2 FYNNEI. This CDR3 is CASSDIQGGETQYF. CDR3 DNA sequence: TGTGCCAGCAGTGACATACAGGGAGGAGAGACCCAGTACTTC.

V is TRBV28 and J is TRBJ1-2; D might be TRBD1 (6 bases). This CDR3 spans 12 amino acids. V lost 3 bases, J lost 12 bases, and 14 bases lay in between. CDR1 and CDR2 from the germline V gene are MDHEN and SYDVKM. CDR3 residues: CASSFSGTRHTF. The DNA of the CDR3 is TGTGCCAGCAGTTTCTCCGGGACACGGCACACCTTC.

V usage is TRBV2 and J usage is TRBJ2-1; perhaps TRBD1 as D (5 bases). The germline CDR1 and CDR2 sequences are SNHLY and FYNNEI. The V and J ends lost 6 bases and 6 bases respectively, with 21 bases between them. This CDR3 comprises 16 residues. CDR3 amino acids: CASSPRTRPMSNEQFF. CDR3 in DNA: TGTGCCAGCAGCCCTCGGACACGCCCCATGAGCAATGAGCAGTTCTTC.

The chain joins TRBV12-2 to TRBJ2-1; no DNA check was done on the table's D call, TRBD2. TRBV12-2 is listed as a pseudogene. This CDR3 is 23 amino acids long. CDR3: CASRYISGLAGPYTMSSYNEQFF. CDR3 bases: TGTGCAAGTCGCTACATATCTGGACTAGCGGGACCCTACACTATGAGCTCCTACAATGAGCAGTTCTTC.

CDR3 nucleotide sequence: TGCAGCGTTGCTCCTTACGCGGTAGCGGGAGACACAGATACGCAGTATTTT. This encodes CSVAPYAVAGDTDTQYF. The rearrangement uses TRBV29-1 and TRBJ2-3, with 9 bases that match TRBD2. The junction had 13 bases not matched to a gene; V was cut back by 4 bases and J by 2 bases. Germline loops: CDR1 SQVTM, CDR2 ANQGSEA. The CDR3 totals 17 residues.

The chain uses TRBV9 and TRBJ1-2, with D possibly matching TRBD1 (6 bases). V shed 2 bases and J shed 5 bases, with 10 bases lying between them. CDR3 length: 13 amino acids. The germline V gene has CDR1 SGDLS and CDR2 YYNGEE. In DNA form, the CDR3 reads TGTGCCAGCAGCGTCACAGGGCAGTATGGCTACACCTTC. It encodes CASSVTGQYGYTF.

The CDR3 loop reads CAISERGAGGYQETQYF. CDR3 nucleotide sequence: TGTGCCATCAGTGAGAGGGGAGCGGGAGGGTACCAAGAGACCCAGTACTTC. V gene TRBV10-3 combines with J gene TRBJ2-5, with 10 bases identical to TRBD2. This CDR3 is built from 17 residues. Germline CDR1 and CDR2: ENHRY and SYGVKD. After removal of 2 bases from V and 0 bases from J, the junction contained 6 bases not matched to a gene.

As for this clone: This same CDR3 is encoded by further DNA sequences in the sample. The V and J genes are TRBV18 and TRBJ1-5, with TRBD1 matching over 8 bases. Germline V gene data show CDR1 as KGHSH and CDR2 as LQKENI. V was clipped by 6 bases and J by 5 bases; unmatched bases: 6. This CDR3 comprises 14 residues. CDR3 amino acids: CASSPGQGDQPQHF. Here the CDR3 DNA reads TGTGCCAGCTCCCCCGGACAGGGTGATCAGCCCCAGCATTTT.

The chain joins TRBV6-5 to TRBJ1-1; 7 bases fit TRBD1. CDR3 length equals 13 residues. Germline values: CDR1 MNHEY, CDR2 SVGAGI. The V and J ends lost 6 bases and 4 bases, in that order; junction bases with no gene match: 5. This chain's CDR3 is CASRNAGGTEAFF. CDR3 in DNA: TGTGCCAGCAGAAACGCAGGGGGCACTGAAGCTTTCTTT.

The chain recombines TRBV4-1 with TRBJ1-4; D unresolved. The V end was cut by 1 base, the J end by 0 bases, with 9 bases between. Germline V gives CDR1 MGHRA, CDR2 YSYEKL. The CDR3 spans 16 residues. The CDR3 region is CASSQAHIATNEKLFF. As DNA, the CDR3 is TGCGCCAGCAGCCAAGCCCACATTGCAACTAATGAAAAACTGTTTTTT.

In the case of this clone: Other DNA sequences in the same sample also yield this CDR3. This chain uses TRBV7-6 with TRBJ2-7; 13 bases align to TRBD2. The CDR3 extends over 14 amino acids. The germline gives CDR1 SGHVS, CDR2 FNYEAQ. V lost 5 bases to trimming and J lost 4 bases; unmatched junction nucleotides: 2. Here the CDR3 reads CASSRTSGSYEQYF. In DNA form, the CDR3 reads TGTGCCAGCAGCCGGACTAGCGGGAGTTACGAGCAGTACTTC.

The V gene is TRBV7-9, the J gene TRBJ2-1, with TRBD2 as a possible D gene (6 bases). From germline, CDR1 is SEHNR and CDR2 FQNEAQ (reference sequence). CDR3 length: 16 residues. The V end lost 0 bases, the J end lost 4 bases, and 13 bases lay between the germline ends. CDR3 DNA sequence: TGTGCCAGCAGCTTAGCCGGGACTTTACTGTACAATGAGCAGTTCTTC. Translating gives CASSLAGTLLYNEQFF.

The chain recombines TRBV5-5 with TRBJ2-1; possibly TRBD1 for D (6 bases). Germline V gene data show CDR1 as SGHKS and CDR2 as YYEKEE (reference sequence). The CDR3 consists of 15 residues. V was cut by 4 bases and J by 1 base, with 12 bases left in between. The CDR3 nucleotides are TGTGCCAGCAGCCGTCAGGGGCCTTCCTACAATGAGCAGTTCTTC. Translation gives CASSRQGPSYNEQFF.

This rearrangement joins TRBV4-2 to TRBJ2-7, with D perhaps matching TRBD2 (6 bases). Germline V lookup: CDR1 LGHNA, CDR2 YNFKEQ. The CDR3 covers 14 residues. Trimming left V 0 bases short and J 3 bases short, with 9 bases between. In nucleotides, the CDR3 is TGTGCCAGCAGCCAAGAGCTGGGAGGCTACGAGCAGTACTTC. Protein product: CASSQELGGYEQYF.

The chain joins TRBV5-6 to TRBJ2-1; 11 positions agree with TRBD1. This CDR3 is 15 amino acids long. Germline-derived CDR1 and CDR2 are SGHDT and YYEEEE. V dropped 4 bases and J dropped 7; count of bases not matched to a gene: 7. The CDR3 region has the DNA TGTGCCAGCAGCAGCCCCGGGACAGGGGGGAATGAGCAGTTCTTC. It codes for CASSSPGTGGNEQFF.

The rearrangement joins TRBV19 to TRBJ2-1, with 11 bases fitting TRBD1. CDR1 is LNHDA, CDR2 SQIVND, per germline (reference sequence). V lost 9 bases, J lost 6 bases, and 4 bases stayed unmatched. CDR3 length equals 13 residues. As DNA, the CDR3 is TGTGCCAGCGGGACAGGGGGTATCAATGAGCAGTTCTTC. Encoded protein: CASGTGGINEQFF.

V gene TRBV6-5 combines with J gene TRBJ2-1; 9 positions agree with TRBD2. Looked up from germline, CDR1 is MNHEY and CDR2 is SVGAGI. This CDR3 has 15 amino acids. V lost 6 bases, J lost 9 bases, and 12 bases stayed unmatched. CDR3 sequence: CASREREARVVEQFF. CDR3 sequence (DNA): TGTGCCAGCAGAGAGCGGGAGGCGAGGGTGGTTGAGCAGTTCTTC.

CDR3 sequence: CASSPWRDGEAFF. In DNA form, the CDR3 reads TGCGCCAGCAGCCCCTGGAGGGATGGTGAAGCTTTCTTT. V usage is TRBV10-2 and J usage is TRBJ1-1; D is uncertain. Germline lookup yields CDR1 WSHSY and CDR2 SAAADI. The CDR3 has 13 amino acids. V was pared by 6 bases and J by 7 bases, with 15 bases between.

The rearrangement joins TRBV18 to TRBJ1-1, with D maybe TRBD1 (6 bases). Germline values: CDR1 KGHSH, CDR2 LQKENI. The CDR3 is 15 amino acids. Trimming stripped 3 bases from V and 3 bases from J, with 14 bases between. The CDR3 nucleotides read TGTGCCAGCTCACCGACCGGGGGGGCAGACACTGAAGCTTTCTTT. Protein product: CASSPTGGADTEAFF.

The V call is TRBV30, the J call TRBJ1-1, with D possibly matching TRBD1 (5 bases). This CDR3 is built from 13 residues. Trimming stripped 1 base from V and 8 bases from J, with 14 bases between. In germline, CDR1 is GTSNPN, CDR2 SVGIG (reference sequence). The CDR3 reads CAWSGFGGPEAFF. Written as DNA, the CDR3 is TGTGCCTGGAGTGGGTTCGGGGGTCCCGAAGCTTTCTTT.

This chain joins TRBV6-4 and TRBJ2-1; 12 positions agree with TRBD2. CDR1 is MRHNA, CDR2 SNTAGT, per germline. The CDR3 runs to 14 residues. The V and J ends lost 4 bases and 11 bases, in that order; junction bases with no gene match: 6. The CDR3 bases are TGTGCCAGCAGTGGACTAGCGGGAGAGAAGAAGCAGTTCTTC. This sequence encodes CASSGLAGEKKQFF.

The chain combines TRBV18 with TRBJ2-1; D is unclear. The CDR3 consists of 18 residues. Looked up from germline, CDR1 is KGHSH and CDR2 is LQKENI. Between the trimmed V and J ends, which lost 1 base and 3 bases, there was a span of 19 bases. CDR3 protein: CASSPQVIDRSYYNEQFF. The CDR3 DNA is TGTGCCAGCTCACCACAAGTAATAGACCGCTCCTACTACAATGAGCAGTTCTTC.

The sample holds one count of this clone. The rearrangement uses TRBV18 and TRBJ2-3; D gene ambiguous. The V end was cut by 0 bases, the J end by 1 base, with 14 bases between. Germline V CDR1 and CDR2: KGHSH, LQKENI. The CDR3 has 17 amino acids. The CDR3 sequence is CASSPPRSTYGTDTQYF. CDR3 coding DNA: TGTGCCAGCTCACCACCGAGGTCTACCTACGGCACAGATACGCAGTATTTT.

V and J are TRBV10-1 and TRBJ2-7; a weak D match, TRBD2 (5 bases). The germline CDR1 and CDR2 sequences are WNHNN and SYGVQD (reference sequence). This CDR3 has 12 amino acids. V lost 6 bases to trimming and J lost 5 bases, with 11 bases between them. The chain's CDR3 is CASSSSGNEQYF. Here the CDR3 DNA reads TGCGCCAGCAGCTCTTCGGGGAACGAGCAGTACTTC.